These 5 T cell receptor beta chains originate from one sample sequenced in a study of blood T cell repertoires in COVID-19. Some clones are missing from TCRdb's copy, which holds only in-frame ones; the method was immunoSEQ multiplex PCR. The profile shows some 460,000 clones, 75% to 90% of them singletons. Sequences were obtained from peripheral blood. The receptors originated from a woman aged 25 to 39 with acute or convalescent COVID-19.

The chain has TRBV24-1 and TRBJ2-1, with a weak D call TRBD2 (5 bases). CDR3 length: 14 residues. V was trimmed by 10 bases and J by 4 bases, leaving 16 bases between them. Germline CDR1 and CDR2: KGHDR and SFDVKD. The CDR3 region is CATSARGRYNEQFF. The CDR3 DNA follows: TGTGCCACTTCTGCCCGGGGTAGGTACAATGAGCAGTTCTTC.

The genes are TRBV19 and TRBJ1-2; D is uncertain. The length of the CDR3 is 13 residues. Per the germline V gene, CDR1 is LNHDA and CDR2 is SQIVND (reference sequence). The germline V and J ends were trimmed by 9 bases and 1 base, with 12 bases remaining between them. The CDR3 nucleotides read TGTGCCAGCCGGGAAAGAATTAACTATGGCTACACCTTC. This codes for CASRERINYGYTF.

The V and J genes are TRBV6-2 or TRBV6-3 and TRBJ1-5; tentatively, D is TRBD1 (5 bases). The ends were cut back, 3 bases at V and 3 bases at J, with 9 bases in the middle. CDR1 MNHEY and CDR2 SVGEGT come from the germline V gene. The CDR3 loop spans 14 amino acids. Here the CDR3 DNA reads TGTGCCAGCAGTTATTTAGGGGACAATCAGCCCCAGCATTTT. Protein product: CASSYLGDNQPQHF.

The genes are TRBV6-6 and TRBJ1-1; no firm D call. The V end lost 2 bases, the J end lost 1 base, and 8 bases lay between the germline ends. Germline V gives CDR1 MNHNY, CDR2 SVGAGI (reference sequence). The CDR3 spans 14 residues. The CDR3: CASSYLEGNTEAFF. As DNA, the CDR3 is TGTGCCAGCAGTTACCTCGAGGGGAACACTGAAGCTTTCTTT.

This chain joins TRBV28 and TRBJ1-4; D is possibly TRBD1 (5 bases). The CDR3 is 13 residues long. Trimming took off 7 bases at V and 4 bases at J, with 10 bases between the two ends. CDR1 is MDHEN, CDR2 SYDVKM, per germline. CDR3 sequence (DNA): TGTGCCAGCACCCTGGGGGGTAATGAAAAACTGTTTTTT. It codes for CASTLGGNEKLFF.